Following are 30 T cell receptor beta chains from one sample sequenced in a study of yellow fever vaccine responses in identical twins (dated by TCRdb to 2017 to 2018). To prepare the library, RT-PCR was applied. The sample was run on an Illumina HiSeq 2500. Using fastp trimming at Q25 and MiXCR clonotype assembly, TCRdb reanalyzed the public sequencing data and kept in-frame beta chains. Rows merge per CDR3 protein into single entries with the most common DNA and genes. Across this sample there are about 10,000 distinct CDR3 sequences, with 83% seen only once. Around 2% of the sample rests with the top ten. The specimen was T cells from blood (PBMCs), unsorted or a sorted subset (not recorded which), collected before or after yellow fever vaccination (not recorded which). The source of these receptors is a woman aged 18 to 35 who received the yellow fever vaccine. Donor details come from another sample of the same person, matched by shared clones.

In DNA form, the CDR3 reads TGTGCCAGCTCACCGGCATTTGGGTCCTACGAGCAGTACTTC. Protein: CASSPAFGSYEQYF. The chain combines TRBV18 with TRBJ2-7, with D uncertain. The CDR3 runs 14 residues. Per germline, CDR1 KGHSH and CDR2 LQKENI. Trimming took off 3 bases at V and 1 base at J, with 10 bases between the two ends.

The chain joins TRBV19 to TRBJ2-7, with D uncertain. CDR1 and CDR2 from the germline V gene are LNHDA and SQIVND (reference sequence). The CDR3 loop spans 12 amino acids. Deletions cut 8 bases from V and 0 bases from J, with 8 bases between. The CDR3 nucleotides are TGTGCCAGTGGACCCCACTCCTACGAGCAGTACTTC. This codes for CASGPHSYEQYF.

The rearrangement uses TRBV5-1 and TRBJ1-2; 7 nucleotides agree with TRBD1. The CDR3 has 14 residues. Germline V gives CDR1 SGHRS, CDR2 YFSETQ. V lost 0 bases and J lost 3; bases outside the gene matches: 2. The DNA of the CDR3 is TGCGCCAGCAGCTTGGAGGGGACAGACTATGGCTACACCTTC. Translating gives CASSLEGTDYGYTF.

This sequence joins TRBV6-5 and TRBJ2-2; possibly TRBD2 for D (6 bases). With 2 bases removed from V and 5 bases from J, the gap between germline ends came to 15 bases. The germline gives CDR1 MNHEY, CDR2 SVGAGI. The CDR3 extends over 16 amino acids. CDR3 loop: CASSYLPGRRTGELFF. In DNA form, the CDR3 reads TGTGCCAGCAGTTACCTCCCCGGGAGACGAACCGGGGAGCTGTTTTTT.

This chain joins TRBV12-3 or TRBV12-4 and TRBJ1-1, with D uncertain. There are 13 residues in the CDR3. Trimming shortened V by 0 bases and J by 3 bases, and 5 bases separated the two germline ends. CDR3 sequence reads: CASSLAGYTEAFF. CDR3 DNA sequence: TGTGCCAGCAGTTTAGCAGGGTACACTGAAGCTTTCTTT.

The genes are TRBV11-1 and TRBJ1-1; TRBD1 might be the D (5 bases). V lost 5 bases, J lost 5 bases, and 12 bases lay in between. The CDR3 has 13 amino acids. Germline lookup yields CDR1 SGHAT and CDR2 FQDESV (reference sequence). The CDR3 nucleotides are TGTGCCAGCAGCCCTCAGGGAGGGACTGAAGCTTTCTTT. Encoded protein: CASSPQGGTEAFF. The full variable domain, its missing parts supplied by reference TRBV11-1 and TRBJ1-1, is EAEVAQSPRYKITEKSQAVAFWCDPISGHATLYWYRQILGQGPELLVQFQDESVVDDSQLPKDRFSAERLKGVDSTLKIQPAELGDSAMYLCASSPQGGTEAFFGQGTRLTVV.

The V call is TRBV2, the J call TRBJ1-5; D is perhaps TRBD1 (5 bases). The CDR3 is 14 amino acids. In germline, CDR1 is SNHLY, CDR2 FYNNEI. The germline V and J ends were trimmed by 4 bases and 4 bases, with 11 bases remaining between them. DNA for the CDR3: TGTGCCAGCAGTGTTGACGGGGGAAATCAGCCCCAGCATTTT. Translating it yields CASSVDGGNQPQHF.

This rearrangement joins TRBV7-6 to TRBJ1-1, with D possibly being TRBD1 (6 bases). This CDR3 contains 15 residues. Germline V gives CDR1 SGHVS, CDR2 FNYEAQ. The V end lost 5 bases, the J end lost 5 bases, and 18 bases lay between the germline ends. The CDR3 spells CASSPEPGGGTEAFF. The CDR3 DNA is TGTGCCAGCAGCCCCGAACCGGGGGGCGGGACTGAAGCTTTCTTT.

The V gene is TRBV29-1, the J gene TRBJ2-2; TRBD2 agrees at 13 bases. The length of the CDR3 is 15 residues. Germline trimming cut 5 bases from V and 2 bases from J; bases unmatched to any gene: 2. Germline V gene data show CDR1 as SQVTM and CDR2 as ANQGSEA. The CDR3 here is CSVRTSGGNTGELFF. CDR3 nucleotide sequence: TGCAGCGTTAGGACTAGCGGGGGAAACACCGGGGAGCTGTTTTTT.

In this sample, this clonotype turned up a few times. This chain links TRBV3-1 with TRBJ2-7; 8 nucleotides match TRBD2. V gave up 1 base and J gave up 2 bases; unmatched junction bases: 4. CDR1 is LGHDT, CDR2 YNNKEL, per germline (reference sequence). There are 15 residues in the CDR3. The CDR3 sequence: CASSQAGGGTYEQYV. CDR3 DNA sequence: TGTGCCAGCAGCCAAGCGGGGGGGGGTACCTACGAGCAGTACGTC.

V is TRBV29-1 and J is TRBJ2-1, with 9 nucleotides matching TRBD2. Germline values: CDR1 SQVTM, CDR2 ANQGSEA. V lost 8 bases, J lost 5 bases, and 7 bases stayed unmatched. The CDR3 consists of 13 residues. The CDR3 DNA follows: TGCAGCCCCCTAGCGGGATTGAACAATGAGCAGTTCTTC. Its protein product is CSPLAGLNNEQFF.

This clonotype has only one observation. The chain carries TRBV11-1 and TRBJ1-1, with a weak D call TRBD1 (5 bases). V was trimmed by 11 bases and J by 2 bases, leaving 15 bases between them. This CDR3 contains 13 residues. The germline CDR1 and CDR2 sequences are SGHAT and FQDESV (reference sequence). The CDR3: CASGGNRNTEAFF. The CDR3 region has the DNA TGTGCCTCGGGGGGAAATCGAAACACTGAAGCTTTCTTT.

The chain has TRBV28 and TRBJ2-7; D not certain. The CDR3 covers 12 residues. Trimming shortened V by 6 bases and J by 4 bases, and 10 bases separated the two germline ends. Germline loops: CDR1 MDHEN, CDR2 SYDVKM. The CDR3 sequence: CASRPPGYEQYF. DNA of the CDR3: TGTGCCAGCAGGCCCCCAGGTTACGAGCAGTACTTC.

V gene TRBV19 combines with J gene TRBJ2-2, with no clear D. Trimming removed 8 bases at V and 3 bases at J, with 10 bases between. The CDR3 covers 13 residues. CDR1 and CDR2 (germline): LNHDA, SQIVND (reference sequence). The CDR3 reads CASHTDYTGELFF. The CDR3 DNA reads TGTGCCAGTCACACCGACTACACCGGGGAGCTGTTTTTT.

The CDR3 coding sequence is TGTGCCAGCTCACCCGCGACAGTAGAAGAGACCCAGTACTTC. This sequence encodes CASSPATVEETQYF. This chain uses TRBV11-2 with TRBJ2-5, with D perhaps matching TRBD1 (5 bases). Germline CDR1 and CDR2: SGHAT and FQNNGV. V was trimmed by 8 bases and J by 3 bases, leaving 16 bases between them. This CDR3 comprises 14 residues.

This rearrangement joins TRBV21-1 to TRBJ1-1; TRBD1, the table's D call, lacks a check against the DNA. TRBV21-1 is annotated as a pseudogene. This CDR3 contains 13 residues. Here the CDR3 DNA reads TGTGCCAACTCACCTTGGGGGGACACTGAAGCTTTCTTT. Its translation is CANSPWGDTEAFF.

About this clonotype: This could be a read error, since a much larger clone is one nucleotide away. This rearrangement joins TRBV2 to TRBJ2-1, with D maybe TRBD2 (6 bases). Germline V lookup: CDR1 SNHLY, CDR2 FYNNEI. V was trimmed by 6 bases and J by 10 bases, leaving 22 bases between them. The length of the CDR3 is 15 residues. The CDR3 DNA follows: TGTGCCAGCAGGGGAGGCCAGATAGCGCCGGGGGAGCAGTTCTTC. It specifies CASRGGQIAPGEQFF.

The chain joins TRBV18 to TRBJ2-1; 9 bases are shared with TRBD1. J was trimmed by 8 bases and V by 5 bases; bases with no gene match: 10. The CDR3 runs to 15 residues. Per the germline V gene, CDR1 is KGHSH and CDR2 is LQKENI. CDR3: CASSMVGQGTYEQFF. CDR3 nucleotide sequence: TGTGCCAGCTCAATGGTGGGACAGGGAACCTATGAGCAGTTCTTC.

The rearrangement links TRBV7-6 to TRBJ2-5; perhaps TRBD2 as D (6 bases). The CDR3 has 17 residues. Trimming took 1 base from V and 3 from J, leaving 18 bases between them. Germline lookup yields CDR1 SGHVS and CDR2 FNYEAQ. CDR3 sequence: CASSLDFGSPRKETQYF. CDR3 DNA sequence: TGTGCCAGCAGCTTAGATTTCGGGAGCCCGAGAAAAGAGACCCAGTACTTC.

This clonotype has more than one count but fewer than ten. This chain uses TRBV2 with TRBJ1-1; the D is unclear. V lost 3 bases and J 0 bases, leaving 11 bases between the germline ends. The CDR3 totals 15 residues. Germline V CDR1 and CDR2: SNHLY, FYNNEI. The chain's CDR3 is CASSDRARMNTEAFF. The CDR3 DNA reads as TGTGCCAGCAGTGATAGGGCCCGGATGAACACTGAAGCTTTCTTT.

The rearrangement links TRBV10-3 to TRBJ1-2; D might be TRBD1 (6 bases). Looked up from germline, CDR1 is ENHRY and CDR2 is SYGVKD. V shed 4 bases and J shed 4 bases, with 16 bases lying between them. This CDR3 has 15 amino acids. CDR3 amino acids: CAISAPGGAGYGYTF. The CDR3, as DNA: TGTGCCATCAGTGCCCCCGGGGGCGCGGGCTATGGCTACACCTTC.

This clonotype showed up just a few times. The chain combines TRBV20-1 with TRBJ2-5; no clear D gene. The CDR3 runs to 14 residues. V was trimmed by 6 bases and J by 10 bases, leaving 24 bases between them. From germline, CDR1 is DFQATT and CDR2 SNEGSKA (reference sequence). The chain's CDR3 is CSAAGLGSTTRQYF. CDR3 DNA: TGCAGTGCAGCCGGGTTGGGCTCCACTACCCGCCAGTACTTC.

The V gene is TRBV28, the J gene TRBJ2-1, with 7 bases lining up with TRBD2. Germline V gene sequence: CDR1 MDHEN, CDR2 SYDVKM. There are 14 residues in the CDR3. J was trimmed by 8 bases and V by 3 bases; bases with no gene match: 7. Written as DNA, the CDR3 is TGTGCCAGCAGTTTCCGGGAGGCAAGTGATGAGCAGTTCTTC. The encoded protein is CASSFREASDEQFF.

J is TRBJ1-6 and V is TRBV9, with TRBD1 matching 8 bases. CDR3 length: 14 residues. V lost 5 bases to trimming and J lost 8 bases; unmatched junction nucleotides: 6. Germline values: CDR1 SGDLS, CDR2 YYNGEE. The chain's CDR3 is CASRAGQGYSPLHF. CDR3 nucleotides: TGTGCCAGCAGAGCCGGACAGGGATATTCACCCCTCCACTTT. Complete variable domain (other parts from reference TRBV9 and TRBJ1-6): DSGVTQTPKHLITATGQRVTLRCSPRSGDLSVYWYQQSLDQGLQFLIQYYNGEERAKGNILERFSAQQFPDLHSELNLSSLELGDSALYFCASRAGQGYSPLHFGNGTRLTVT.

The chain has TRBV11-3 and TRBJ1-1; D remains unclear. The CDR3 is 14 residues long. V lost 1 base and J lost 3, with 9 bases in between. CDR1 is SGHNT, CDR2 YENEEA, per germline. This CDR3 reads CASSLVGRYTEAFF. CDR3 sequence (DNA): TGTGCCAGCAGCTTAGTAGGGAGGTACACTGAAGCTTTCTTT.

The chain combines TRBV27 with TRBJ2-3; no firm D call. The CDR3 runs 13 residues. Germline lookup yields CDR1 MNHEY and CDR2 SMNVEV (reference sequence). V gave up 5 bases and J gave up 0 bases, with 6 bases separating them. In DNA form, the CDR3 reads TGTGCCAGCAGTCCCACTAGCACAGATACGCAGTATTTT. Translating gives CASSPTSTDTQYF.

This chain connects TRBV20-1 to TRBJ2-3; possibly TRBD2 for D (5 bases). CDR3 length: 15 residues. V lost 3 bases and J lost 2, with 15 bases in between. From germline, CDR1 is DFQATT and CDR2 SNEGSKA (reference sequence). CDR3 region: CSASRAGFNTDTQYF. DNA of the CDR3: TGCAGTGCTAGCCGGGCGGGCTTTAACACAGATACGCAGTATTTT.

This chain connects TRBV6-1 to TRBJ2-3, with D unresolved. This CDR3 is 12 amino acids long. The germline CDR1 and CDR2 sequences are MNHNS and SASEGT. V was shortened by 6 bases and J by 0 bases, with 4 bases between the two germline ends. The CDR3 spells CASRGSTDTQYF. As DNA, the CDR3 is TGTGCCAGCAGGGGTAGCACAGATACGCAGTATTTT.

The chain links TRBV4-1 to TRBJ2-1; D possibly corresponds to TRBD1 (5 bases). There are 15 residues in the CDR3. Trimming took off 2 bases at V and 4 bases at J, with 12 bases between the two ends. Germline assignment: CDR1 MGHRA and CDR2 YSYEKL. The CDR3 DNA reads TGCGCCAGCAGCCAACCCGACAGACCATACAATGAGCAGTTCTTC. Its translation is CASSQPDRPYNEQFF.

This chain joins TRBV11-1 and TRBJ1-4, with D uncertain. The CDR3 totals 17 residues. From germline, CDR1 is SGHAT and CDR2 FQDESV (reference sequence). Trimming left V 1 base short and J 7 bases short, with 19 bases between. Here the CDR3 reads CASSLVDSGGGSEKLFF. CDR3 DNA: TGTGCCAGCAGCTTAGTGGATTCCGGCGGCGGCAGTGAAAAACTGTTTTTT.